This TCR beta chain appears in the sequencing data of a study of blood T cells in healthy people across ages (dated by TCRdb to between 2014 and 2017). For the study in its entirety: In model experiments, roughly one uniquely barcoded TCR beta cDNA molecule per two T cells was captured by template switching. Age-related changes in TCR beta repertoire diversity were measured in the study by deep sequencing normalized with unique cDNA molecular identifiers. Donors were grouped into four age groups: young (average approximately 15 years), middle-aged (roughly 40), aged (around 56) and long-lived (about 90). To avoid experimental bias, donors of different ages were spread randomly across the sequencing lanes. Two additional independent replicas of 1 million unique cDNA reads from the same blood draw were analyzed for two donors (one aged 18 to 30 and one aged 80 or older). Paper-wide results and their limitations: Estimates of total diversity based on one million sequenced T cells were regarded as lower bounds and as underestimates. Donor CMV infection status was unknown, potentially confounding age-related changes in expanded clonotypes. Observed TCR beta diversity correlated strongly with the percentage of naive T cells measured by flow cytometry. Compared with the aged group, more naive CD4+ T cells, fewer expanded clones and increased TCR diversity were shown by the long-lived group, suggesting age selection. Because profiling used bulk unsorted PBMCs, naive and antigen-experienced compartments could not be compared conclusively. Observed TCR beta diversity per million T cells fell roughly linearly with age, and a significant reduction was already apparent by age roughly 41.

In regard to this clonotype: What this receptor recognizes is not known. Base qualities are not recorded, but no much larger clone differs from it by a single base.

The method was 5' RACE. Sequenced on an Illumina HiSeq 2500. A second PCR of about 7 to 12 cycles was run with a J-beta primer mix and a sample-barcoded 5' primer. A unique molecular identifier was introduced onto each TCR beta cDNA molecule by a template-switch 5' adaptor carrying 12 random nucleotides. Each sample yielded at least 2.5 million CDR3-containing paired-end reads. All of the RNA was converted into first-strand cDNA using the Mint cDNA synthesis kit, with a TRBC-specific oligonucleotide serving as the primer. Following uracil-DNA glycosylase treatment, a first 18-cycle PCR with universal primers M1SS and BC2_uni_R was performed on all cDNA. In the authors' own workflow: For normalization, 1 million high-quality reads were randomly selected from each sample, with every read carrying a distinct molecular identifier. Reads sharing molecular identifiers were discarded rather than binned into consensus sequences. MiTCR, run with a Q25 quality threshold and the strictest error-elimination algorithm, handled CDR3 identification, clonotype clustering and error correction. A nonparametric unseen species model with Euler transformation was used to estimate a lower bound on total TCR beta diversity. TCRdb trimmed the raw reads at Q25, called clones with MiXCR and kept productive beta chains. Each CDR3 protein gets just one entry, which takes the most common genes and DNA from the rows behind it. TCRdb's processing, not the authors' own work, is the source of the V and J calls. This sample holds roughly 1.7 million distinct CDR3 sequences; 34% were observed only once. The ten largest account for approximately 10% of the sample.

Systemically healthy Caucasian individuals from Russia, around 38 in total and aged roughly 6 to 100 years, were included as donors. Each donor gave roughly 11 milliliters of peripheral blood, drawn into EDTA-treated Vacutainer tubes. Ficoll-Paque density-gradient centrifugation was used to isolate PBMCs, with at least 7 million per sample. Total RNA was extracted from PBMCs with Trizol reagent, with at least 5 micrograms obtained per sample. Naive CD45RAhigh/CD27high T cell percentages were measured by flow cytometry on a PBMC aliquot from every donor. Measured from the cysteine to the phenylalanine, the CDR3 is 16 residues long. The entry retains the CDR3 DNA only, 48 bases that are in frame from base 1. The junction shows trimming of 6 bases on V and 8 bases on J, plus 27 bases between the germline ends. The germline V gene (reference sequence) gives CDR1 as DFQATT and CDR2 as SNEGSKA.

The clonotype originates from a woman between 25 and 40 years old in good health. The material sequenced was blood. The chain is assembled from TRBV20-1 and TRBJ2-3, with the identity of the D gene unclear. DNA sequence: TGCAGTGCGAGCCGATTCGGATTGATAATGACGGGTACGCAGTATTTT. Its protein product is CSASRFGLIMTGTQYF.